The TCR beta chain under discussion was sequenced for a study of cytomegalovirus exposure and HLA in healthy donors. Background on the study: The approximately 120 million unique TCR beta sequences, from 150 million to 200 million T cells, were found by an earlier analysis. Regarding the study as a whole: Sequencing likely produced, as an artifact, a cluster of highly shared sequence variants. The study recorded some 160 TCR beta chains that were cytomegalovirus-associated.

This CDR3 spans 16 amino acids. Trimming shortened V by 1 base and J by 2 bases, and 18 bases separated the two germline ends. Germline loops: CDR1 SQVTM, CDR2 ANQGSEA. Remarks on this clone: Its antigen is currently unknown.

The PCR contained 60 Vbeta and 13 Jbeta primers. TCRdb keeps only in-frame clones here, not all; method: immunoSEQ multiplex PCR. Of under 150,000 clones listed, roughly 82% were seen once; the top ten hold less than 3%. Sequencing was carried out using PBMCs. The clonotype comes from a man between 50 and 59 years old in good health and CMV-seronegative. The chain uses TRBV29-1 and TRBJ2-7; possibly TRBD1 for D (6 bases). This CDR3 reads CSVEGGQGWPPYEQYF. The CDR3 DNA sequence: TGCAGCGTTGAAGGGGGGCAGGGATGGCCCCCCTACGAGCAGTACTTC.